Sequencing of this T cell receptor beta chain was carried out in a study of blood T cells in healthy people across ages. On this clonotype itself: Its specificity is not known.

Investigators took about 10 milliliters of peripheral blood from every donor. This CDR3 comprises 18 residues. Trimming removed 5 bases from V and 0 bases from J; junction bases left unmatched: 10. General study results and limits: Roughly linear declines in TCR beta diversity per million T cells occurred with age.

Through a sample-barcoded 5' primer and a J-beta primer mix, a second PCR was run for 7 to 11 cycles. TCRdb processed the 5' RACE reads anew with MiXCR; each CDR3 protein has one entry. The repertoire has 700,000 to 1,000,000 distinct CDR3 sequences, roughly 44% of them found once; the top ten carry around 21%. The clonotype originates from a man between 60 and 70 years old in good health. The sequenced material came from blood. The rearrangement joins TRBV12-3 or TRBV12-4 to TRBJ2-6, with 7 bases identical to TRBD2. The CDR3, as DNA: TGTGCCAGCAGTCCCCGGGGGGTTAGGGCCTCTGGGGCCAACGTCCTGACTTTC. Translation: CASSPRGVRASGANVLTF.